Following are 13 T cell receptor beta chains from one sample sequenced in a study of blood T cell repertoires in COVID-19. Libraries were prepared by immunoSEQ multiplex PCR; TCRdb keeps only in-frame clonotypes and omits some of them. The sample lists around 250,000 clones, 85% occurring once. Sequencing was performed on PBMCs or T cells enriched from blood (not recorded which). The receptors come from a woman aged 45-65 years who had been exposed to COVID-19.

The gene calls are TRBV28 and TRBJ1-2, with D possibly being TRBD1 (5 bases). The CDR3 has 18 amino acids. Trimming pared 4 bases from V and 5 bases from J, leaving 26 bases between. Per the germline V gene, CDR1 is MDHEN and CDR2 is SYDVKM. The CDR3 protein is CASSSPDKLPSLGYGYTF. Here the CDR3 DNA reads TGTGCCAGCAGTTCCCCGGACAAGCTACCTTCCCTGGGGTATGGCTACACCTTC.

This clone was recorded once. The chain combines TRBV5-1 with TRBJ1-1, with 7 nucleotides matching TRBD1. The CDR3 runs to 15 residues. V trimming: 4 bases; J trimming: 1 base; junction bases outside the gene matches: 7. CDR1 is SGHRS and CDR2 is YFSETQ in the germline V gene. The CDR3 DNA reads as TGCGCCAGCAGCGAATTAGGGGGCGGGAACACTGAAGCTTTCTTT. Translated: CASSELGGGNTEAFF.

This clone appeared a few times. This rearrangement joins TRBV19 to TRBJ1-5; D is ambiguous. CDR3 length: 15 residues. Germline V lookup: CDR1 LNHDA, CDR2 SQIVND (reference sequence). V was shortened by 2 bases and J by 4 bases, with 12 bases between the two germline ends. The CDR3 region has the DNA TGTGCCAGTAGTATAAGGAGAGGAGGGAATCAGCCCCAGCATTTT. Protein: CASSIRRGGNQPQHF. Full variable domain (missing parts from reference TRBV19 and TRBJ1-5): DGGITQSPKYLFRKEGQNVTLSCEQNLNHDAMYWYRQDPGQGLRLIYYSQIVNDFQKGDIAEGYSVSREKKESFPLTVTSAQKNPTAFYLCASSIRRGGNQPQHFGDGTRLSIL.

The J gene is TRBJ1-4, the V gene TRBV19, with D unresolved. The germline V gene has CDR1 LNHDA and CDR2 SQIVND (reference sequence). V was cut by 7 bases and J by 13 bases, with 13 bases left in between. The CDR3 totals 11 residues. The CDR3 loop is CASTDGLTLFF. The CDR3 region has the DNA TGTGCCAGTACCGATGGGCTGACACTGTTTTTT.

The V call is TRBV5-1, the J call TRBJ2-2, with TRBD1 identical over 9 bases. Germline V gene sequence: CDR1 SGHRS, CDR2 YFSETQ. The CDR3 contains 14 residues. Losses at the gene ends were 2 bases for V and 6 bases for J; bases not matched to a gene: 2. CDR3 sequence: CASSLQGAAGELFF. In nucleotides, the CDR3 is TGCGCCAGCAGCTTACAGGGGGCCGCCGGGGAGCTGTTTTTT.

The J gene is TRBJ1-2, the V gene TRBV7-2; unclear D gene. V was trimmed by 1 base and J by 2 bases, leaving 14 bases between them. This CDR3 has 16 amino acids. Germline V gene data show CDR1 as SGHTA and CDR2 as FQGNSA. In DNA form, the CDR3 reads TGTGCCAGCAGCTTAGTAGGCCCAGGCTCAAACTATGGCTACACCTTC. Translating gives CASSLVGPGSNYGYTF.

The rearrangement links TRBV2 to TRBJ1-2; 7 positions agree with TRBD1. The CDR3 is 13 amino acids. From germline, CDR1 is SNHLY and CDR2 FYNNEI. The junction had 8 bases not matched to a gene; V was cut back by 5 bases and J by 8 bases. The DNA of the CDR3 is TGTGCCAGCAGTCCCGACAGGGTGGTAGGCTACACCTTC. Translation: CASSPDRVVGYTF.

The gene calls are TRBV4-3 and TRBJ1-1; perhaps TRBD1 as D (6 bases). The germline V gene encodes CDR1 LGHNA and CDR2 YSLEER. V was clipped by 0 bases and J by 5 bases, with 13 bases between them. This CDR3 is built from 15 residues. DNA for the CDR3: TGCGCCAGCAGCCAAGAACGCGGGGGGCTAACTGAAGCTTTCTTT. Translating gives CASSQERGGLTEAFF.

The chain is built from TRBV18 and TRBJ1-3, with TRBD1 matching 7 bases. After removal of 3 bases from V and 1 base from J, the junction contained 9 bases not matched to a gene. CDR3 length: 17 amino acids. Germline values: CDR1 KGHSH, CDR2 LQKENI. The CDR3 here is CASSPMTGKASGNTIYF. CDR3 in DNA: TGTGCCAGCTCACCCATGACAGGGAAGGCGTCTGGAAACACCATATATTTT.

The genes are TRBV28 and TRBJ2-7; 7 bases agree with TRBD1. Germline CDR1 is MDHEN and CDR2 is SYDVKM. V lost 8 bases to trimming and J lost 2 bases; unmatched junction nucleotides: 6. This CDR3 is 13 amino acids long. The DNA of the CDR3 is TGTGCCAGCCTAAAGACAGGGACCTACGAGCAGTACTTC. It translates to CASLKTGTYEQYF.

The chain has TRBV10-1 and TRBJ2-2; 7 bases match TRBD1. CDR1 and CDR2 (germline): WNHNN, SYGVQD (reference sequence). The CDR3 spans 12 residues. After removal of 5 bases from V and 7 bases from J, the junction contained 1 base not matched to a gene. CDR3 sequence (DNA): TGCGCCAGCAGTCCAGGGGGCGGGGAGCTGTTTTTT. It translates to CASSPGGGELFF.

The rearrangement links TRBV10-3 to TRBJ2-3; 7 positions match TRBD2. The CDR3 length is 14 residues. Germline trimming cut 6 bases from V and 5 bases from J; bases unmatched to any gene: 8. Germline V gene lookup returns CDR1 ENHRY and CDR2 SYGVKD. The DNA for the CDR3 is TGTGCCATCAGAGCGGGGCGTCTTGAAGATACGCAGTATTTT. Translated, it gives CAIRAGRLEDTQYF.

CDR3 sequence (DNA): TGTGCCAGCAGTGGTTTCGTTGGAAACACCATATATTTT. It codes for CASSGFVGNTIYF. J is TRBJ1-3 and V is TRBV2; D gene ambiguous. The CDR3 length is 13 residues. Germline CDR1 is SNHLY and CDR2 is FYNNEI. V shed 4 bases and J shed 3 bases, with 7 bases lying between them.